The clone carrying this T cell receptor beta chain was seen more than once but under ten times. Its antigen is currently unknown. Indicated treatment: oral pan-JAK inhibitor, 5-10 mg twice daily. The data belong to a study of CD8+ T cells in alopecia areata. Study as a whole: Treatment of the treated patients consisted of oral tofacitinib, 5 to 10 mg twice daily.

Findings and caveats of the study: Tofacitinib significantly brought down scalp clonality and expanded CD8+ clones among top 100.

CDR1 is SGHAT and CDR2 is FQNNGV in the germline V gene. V was clipped by 5 bases and J by 9 bases, with 20 bases between them. There are 14 residues in the CDR3. After isolation, RNA underwent reverse transcription to generate cDNA as the sequencing template. The protocol was immunoSEQ multiplex PCR, while the TCRdb copy is restricted to in-frame clones and leaves out a portion. The data show about 92,000 clones, roughly two fifths seen once. V usage is TRBV11-2 and J usage is TRBJ2-7; D is undetermined. Specimen: CD8+ T cells sorted from blood, collected at week 24, from a patient treated with tofacitinib. The TCR comes from a human donor with alopecia areata. The CDR3 reads CASSPRTTTNRQYF. The CDR3 nucleotides read TGTGCCAGCAGCCCCCGTACAACGACAAATAGGCAGTACTTC.